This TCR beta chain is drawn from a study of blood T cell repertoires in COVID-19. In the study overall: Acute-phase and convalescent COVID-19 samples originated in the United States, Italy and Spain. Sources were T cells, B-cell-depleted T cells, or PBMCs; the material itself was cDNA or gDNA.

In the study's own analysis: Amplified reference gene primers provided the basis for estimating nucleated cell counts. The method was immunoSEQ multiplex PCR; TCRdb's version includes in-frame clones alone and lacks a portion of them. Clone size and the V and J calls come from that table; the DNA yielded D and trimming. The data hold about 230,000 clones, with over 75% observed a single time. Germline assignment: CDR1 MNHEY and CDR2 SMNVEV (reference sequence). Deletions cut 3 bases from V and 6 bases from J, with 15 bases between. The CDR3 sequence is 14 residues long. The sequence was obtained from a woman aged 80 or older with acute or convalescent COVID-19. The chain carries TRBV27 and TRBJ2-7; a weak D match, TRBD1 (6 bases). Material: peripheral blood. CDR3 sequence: CASSFFGRGSEQYF. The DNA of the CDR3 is TGTGCCAGCAGTTTTTTTGGCAGGGGAAGCGAGCAGTACTTC.